One sample yielded the 21 T cell receptor beta chains listed below, sequenced in a study of CD4 T cells in relation to SARS-CoV-2 and coronaviruses. No antigen has been assigned to these receptors. Before the COVID-19 pandemic, during about 2010-2018, CD4+ T cells were taken from unexposed donors. After around nine days of culture, CD4+ T cells were isolated. Produced via immunoSEQ multiplex PCR; TCRdb's table is partial and in-frame only. The data show 15,000 to 20,000 clones, 60% to 75% seen once. Sequencing used CD4+ T cells from PBMCs, cultured in vitro. The receptors stem from a human donor in good health.

J is TRBJ2-7 and V is TRBV10-1, with D perhaps TRBD2 (7 bases). The length of the CDR3 is 16 residues. Trimming shortened V by 0 bases and J by 4 bases, and 16 bases separated the two germline ends. The V gene's germline CDR1 is WNHNN and CDR2 SYGVQD (reference sequence). This CDR3 reads CASSESQGRGTYEQYF. The CDR3 region has the DNA TGCGCCAGCAGTGAGTCCCAGGGGAGGGGGACATACGAGCAGTACTTC.

In its sample, this clone was seen once. V gene TRBV24-1 combines with J gene TRBJ2-5; a weak D match, TRBD2 (5 bases). Trimming shortened V by 12 bases and J by 0 bases, and 13 bases separated the two germline ends. CDR1 and CDR2 (germline): KGHDR, SFDVKD. The length of the CDR3 is 13 residues. The CDR3 spells CASWENYQETQYF. CDR3 DNA: TGTGCCTCTTGGGAGAATTACCAAGAGACCCAGTACTTC.

The chain couples TRBV19 to TRBJ1-5, with 9 bases lining up with TRBD1. V trimming: 5 bases; J trimming: 1 base; junction bases outside the gene matches: 3. The length of the CDR3 is 15 residues. CDR1 is LNHDA and CDR2 is SQIVND in the germline V gene (reference sequence). For the CDR3, the DNA is TGTGCCAGTAGTGGGACAGGGAGAAGCAATCAGCCCCAGCATTTT. Translated, it gives CASSGTGRSNQPQHF.

The chain has TRBV30 and TRBJ1-1, with 9 nucleotides matching TRBD1. The CDR3 runs to 12 residues. The V segment lost 7 bases and the J segment 6 bases; nucleotides outside the gene matches: 6. Germline assignment: CDR1 GTSNPN and CDR2 SVGIG (reference sequence). The CDR3 here is CALGQGGPEAFF. CDR3 coding DNA: TGTGCCTTGGGACAGGGAGGCCCTGAAGCTTTCTTT.

This clone was recorded only once. The V call is TRBV5-1, the J call TRBJ2-7; 10 nucleotides line up with TRBD2. Trimming took 0 bases from V and 3 from J; bases not matched to a gene: 3. The CDR3 is 15 amino acids. Per the germline V gene, CDR1 is SGHRS and CDR2 is YFSETQ. DNA of the CDR3: TGCGCCAGCAGCTTGGAGGCTAGCGGGGGCTACGAGCAGTACTTC. Translated: CASSLEASGGYEQYF.

The chain has TRBV30 and TRBJ1-2; D is unresolved. The CDR3 is 11 amino acids. Germline CDR1 and CDR2: GTSNPN and SVGIG (reference sequence). Trimming stripped 3 bases from V and 2 bases from J, with 4 bases between. CDR3 coding DNA: TGTGCCTGGAGCCCGAACTATGGCTACACCTTC. Residues: CAWSPNYGYTF.

The chain uses TRBV28 and TRBJ1-5, with D possibly TRBD1 on 6 matching bases. The CDR3 consists of 13 residues. The germline CDR1 and CDR2 sequences are MDHEN and SYDVKM. The V end lost 8 bases, the J end lost 6 bases, and 14 bases lay between the germline ends. The CDR3, as DNA: TGTGCCAGCGGGGCAGGGGTCTCTCAGCCCCAGCATTTT. Amino acids: CASGAGVSQPQHF.

The chain uses TRBV7-6 and TRBJ2-1; 11 bases match TRBD2. Germline lookup yields CDR1 SGHVS and CDR2 FNYEAQ. V shed 5 bases and J 3 bases; nucleotides not matched to a gene: 12. The CDR3 spans 18 residues. The CDR3 bases are TGTGCCAGCAGCAAGAACGCACCAGGGACTAGCGGCTACAATGAGCAGTTCTTC. It specifies CASSKNAPGTSGYNEQFF.

The chain is built from TRBV28 and TRBJ2-6, with 7 bases that match TRBD1. The ends lost 6 bases at V and 2 bases at J; junction bases unmatched: 7. The CDR3 covers 16 residues. Germline V gene sequence: CDR1 MDHEN, CDR2 SYDVKM. CDR3 protein: CASRPSQGAGANVLTF. The CDR3 region has the DNA TGTGCCAGCAGACCTTCTCAGGGGGCTGGGGCCAACGTCCTGACTTTC.

The chain recombines TRBV2 with TRBJ2-1; 11 positions agree with TRBD2. This CDR3 spans 15 amino acids. Losses at the gene ends were 8 bases for V and 7 bases for J; bases not matched to a gene: 10. The germline V gene has CDR1 SNHLY and CDR2 FYNNEI. Here the CDR3 reads CASFIAGGPRNEQFF. The CDR3 nucleotides are TGTGCCAGCTTTATAGCGGGAGGGCCTCGTAATGAGCAGTTCTTC. Full variable domain (missing parts from reference TRBV2 and TRBJ2-1): EPEVTQTPSHQVTQMGQEVILRCVPISNHLYFYWYRQILGQKVEFLVSFYNNEISEKSEIFDDQFSVERPDGSNFTLKIRSTKLEDSAMYFCASFIAGGPRNEQFFGPGTRLTVL.

The sample holds one count of this clone. This chain uses TRBV30 with TRBJ2-7; D not certain. The ends were cut back, 3 bases at V and 2 bases at J, with 8 bases in the middle. Germline CDR1 reads GTSNPN; CDR2 reads SVGIG (reference sequence). The CDR3 consists of 12 residues. The CDR3 DNA is TGTGCCTGGAGAAAGGAAACCTACGAGCAGTACTTC. This codes for CAWRKETYEQYF.

This clone was detected only a few times. This chain uses TRBV2 with TRBJ1-3, with unresolved D. This CDR3 contains 15 residues. V lost 7 bases and J 9 bases, leaving 22 bases between the germline ends. In germline, CDR1 is SNHLY, CDR2 FYNNEI. The CDR3 region is CASTYGSTVAATIYF. CDR3 bases: TGTGCCAGCACGTATGGGTCCACCGTCGCTGCCACCATATATTTT. Looking up the rest from reference TRBV2 and TRBJ1-3 gives the full variable domain: EPEVTQTPSHQVTQMGQEVILRCVPISNHLYFYWYRQILGQKVEFLVSFYNNEISEKSEIFDDQFSVERPDGSNFTLKIRSTKLEDSAMYFCASTYGSTVAATIYFGEGSWLTVV.

This clone was counted only a few times. The chain couples TRBV7-9 to TRBJ1-1; D gene uncertain. There are 15 residues in the CDR3. Trimming removed 3 bases at V and 6 bases at J, with 17 bases between. Germline assignment: CDR1 SEHNR and CDR2 FQNEAQ (reference sequence). The CDR3 loop is CASSLFPSRFPEAFF. The CDR3 nucleotides are TGTGCCAGCAGCTTGTTCCCTTCTAGGTTCCCTGAAGCTTTCTTT.

This rearrangement joins TRBV3-1 (or the pseudogene TRBV3-2) to TRBJ2-6; 7 nucleotides match TRBD1. J gave up 3 bases and V 3 bases, and 5 bases lay outside the gene matches. The CDR3 runs to 16 residues. Germline V gene lookup returns CDR1 LGHDT and CDR2 YNNKEL (reference sequence). The CDR3 reads CASSQTGIRGANVLTF. The CDR3 coding sequence is TGTGCCAGCAGCCAGACAGGGATTCGTGGGGCCAACGTCCTGACTTTC.

The rearrangement uses TRBV3-1 (or the pseudogene TRBV3-2) and TRBJ1-5; maybe TRBD1 (5 bases). V lost 4 bases and J lost 6, with 16 bases in between. The CDR3 sequence is 15 residues long. Germline CDR1 reads LGHDT; CDR2 reads YNNKEL (reference sequence). The CDR3 DNA reads TGTGCCAGCAGCCGGGGTGGAGGGGAGTTTCAGCCCCAGCATTTT. Amino acid sequence: CASSRGGGEFQPQHF.

J is TRBJ2-1 and V is TRBV9; D is ambiguous. This CDR3 is 12 amino acids long. Germline-derived CDR1 and CDR2 are SGDLS and YYNGEE. With 0 bases removed from V and 8 bases from J, the gap between germline ends came to 6 bases. The CDR3 loop is CASSVGLDEQFF. CDR3 DNA sequence: TGTGCCAGCAGCGTAGGGCTAGATGAGCAGTTCTTC.

The CDR3 DNA follows: TGCGCCAGCAGCCCCGGTTGGGCGGGAGGGTTCAATGAGCAGTTCTTC. It encodes CASSPGWAGGFNEQFF. The chain employs TRBV5-1 and TRBJ2-1; TRBD2 aligns across 9 bases. This CDR3 region has 16 residues. V shed 4 bases and J 6 bases; nucleotides not matched to a gene: 11. Germline CDR1 reads SGHRS; CDR2 reads YFSETQ.

The gene calls are TRBV28 and TRBJ1-6; TRBD1 matches at 7 bases. There are 14 residues in the CDR3. Germline V gene lookup returns CDR1 MDHEN and CDR2 SYDVKM. With 6 bases clipped from V and 8 bases from J, the junction kept 7 bases outside the gene matches. Written as DNA, the CDR3 is TGTGCCAGCAGGCAGGGGGGAGATTATTCACCCCTCCACTTT. Encoded protein: CASRQGGDYSPLHF.

This clone was observed a handful of times. The gene calls are TRBV7-9 and TRBJ1-3, with D possibly being TRBD1 (5 bases). CDR1 is SEHNR, CDR2 FQNEAQ, per germline (reference sequence). The CDR3 has 16 residues. Trimming shortened V by 6 bases and J by 2 bases, and 17 bases separated the two germline ends. CDR3 sequence: CASSVAQVRAGNTIYF. CDR3 sequence (DNA): TGTGCCAGCAGTGTCGCGCAGGTCAGGGCTGGAAACACCATATATTTT.

The V and J genes are TRBV29-1 and TRBJ2-3, with D unclear. The germline gives CDR1 SQVTM, CDR2 ANQGSEA. V lost 3 bases and J lost 9, with 16 bases in between. CDR3 length: 13 residues. The CDR3 bases are TGCAGCGTTGAGGCGGATGTGGGTTCGACGCAGTATTTT. It specifies CSVEADVGSTQYF.

In this sample, this clone turned up a few times. The genes are TRBV28 and TRBJ1-3, with 8 nucleotides matching TRBD1. This CDR3 comprises 14 residues. J gave up 1 base and V 5 bases, and 1 base lay outside the gene matches. Germline V gene lookup returns CDR1 MDHEN and CDR2 SYDVKM. The CDR3 is CASSRTGSGNTIYF. CDR3 in DNA: TGTGCCAGCAGTCGGACAGGGTCTGGAAACACCATATATTTT.